A single TCR beta chain is shown here with its context. Original methodology: Estimates of nucleated cell counts were drawn from the amplification of reference gene primers. Libraries were prepared by immunoSEQ multiplex PCR; TCRdb keeps only in-frame clonotypes and omits some of them. V and J calls and clone size are as listed in that table; D and trimming were resolved from the DNA. The sample carries roughly 110,000 clones, 75% to 95% recorded once. CDR3 size: 13 residues. V was shortened by 5 bases and J by 7 bases, with 11 bases between the two germline ends. Germline V gene data show CDR1 as SGHTA and CDR2 as FQGNSA. This sample is part of a study of blood T cell repertoires in COVID-19. Study overall: Material from acute and convalescent COVID-19 was sourced from the United States, Italy and Spain. Sample material is recorded as cDNA or gDNA derived from T cells, B-cell-depleted T cells, or PBMCs.

This TCR was sampled from a woman aged 30 to 39 with acute or convalescent COVID-19. The V gene is TRBV7-2, the J gene TRBJ1-4; D uncertain. The material sequenced was peripheral blood. The CDR3 nucleotides read TGTGCCAGCAGCCCAACAGTGATTGAAAAACTGTTTTTT. Translated, it gives CASSPTVIEKLFF.